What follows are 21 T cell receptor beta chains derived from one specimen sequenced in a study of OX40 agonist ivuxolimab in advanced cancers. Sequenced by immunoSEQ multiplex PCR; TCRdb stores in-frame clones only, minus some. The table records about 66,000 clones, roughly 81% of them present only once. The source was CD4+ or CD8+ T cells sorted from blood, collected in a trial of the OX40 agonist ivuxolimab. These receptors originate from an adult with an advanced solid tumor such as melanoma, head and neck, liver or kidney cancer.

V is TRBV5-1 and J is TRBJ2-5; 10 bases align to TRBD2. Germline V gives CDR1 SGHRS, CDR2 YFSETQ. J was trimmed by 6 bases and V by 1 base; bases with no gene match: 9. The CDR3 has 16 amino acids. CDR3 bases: TGCGCCAGCAGCTTGTCTAGCGGGGGTTTCTTAAAGACCCAGTACTTC. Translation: CASSLSSGGFLKTQYF. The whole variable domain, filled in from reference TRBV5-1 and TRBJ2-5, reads KAGVTQTPRYLIKTRGQQVTLSCSPISGHRSVSWYQQTPGQGLQFLFEYFSETQRNKGNFPGRFSGRQFSNSRSEMNVSTLELGDSALYLCASSLSSGGFLKTQYFGPGTRLLVL.

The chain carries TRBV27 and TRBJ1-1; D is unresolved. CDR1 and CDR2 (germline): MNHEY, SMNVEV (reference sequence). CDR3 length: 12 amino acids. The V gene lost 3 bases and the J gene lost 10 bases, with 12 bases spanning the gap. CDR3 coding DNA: TGTGCCAGCAGTTTCGACGGGTATGGAGCTTTCTTT. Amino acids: CASSFDGYGAFF.

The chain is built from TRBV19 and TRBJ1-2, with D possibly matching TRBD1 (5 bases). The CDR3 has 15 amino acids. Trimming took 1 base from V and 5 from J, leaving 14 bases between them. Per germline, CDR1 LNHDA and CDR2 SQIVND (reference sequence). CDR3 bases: TGTGCCAGTAGTATAGGCTCGGCAGGGAGGTATGGCTACACCTTC. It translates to CASSIGSAGRYGYTF.

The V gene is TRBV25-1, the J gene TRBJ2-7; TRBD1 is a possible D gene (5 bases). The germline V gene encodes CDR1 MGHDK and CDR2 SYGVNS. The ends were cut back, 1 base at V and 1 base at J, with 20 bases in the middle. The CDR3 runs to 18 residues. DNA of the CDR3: TGTGCCAGCAGTGAATCCTATTGGGGCAGACAGAATTCCTACGAGCAGTACTTC. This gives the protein CASSESYWGRQNSYEQYF.

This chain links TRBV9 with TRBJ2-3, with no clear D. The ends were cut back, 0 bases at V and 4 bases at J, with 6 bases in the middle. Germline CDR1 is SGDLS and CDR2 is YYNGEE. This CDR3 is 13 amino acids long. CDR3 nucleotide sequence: TGTGCCAGCAGCGTAGTGGGCGCAGATACGCAGTATTTT. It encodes CASSVVGADTQYF.

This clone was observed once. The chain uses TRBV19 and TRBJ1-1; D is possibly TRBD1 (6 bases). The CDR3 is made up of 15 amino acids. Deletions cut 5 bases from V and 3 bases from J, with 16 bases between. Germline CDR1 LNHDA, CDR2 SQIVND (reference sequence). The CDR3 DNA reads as TGTGCCAGTAGTTTTTCCGGGACATTTGACACTGAAGCTTTCTTT. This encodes CASSFSGTFDTEAFF. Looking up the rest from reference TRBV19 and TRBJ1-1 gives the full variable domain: DGGITQSPKYLFRKEGQNVTLSCEQNLNHDAMYWYRQDPGQGLRLIYYSQIVNDFQKGDIAEGYSVSREKKESFPLTVTSAQKNPTAFYLCASSFSGTFDTEAFFGQGTRLTVV.

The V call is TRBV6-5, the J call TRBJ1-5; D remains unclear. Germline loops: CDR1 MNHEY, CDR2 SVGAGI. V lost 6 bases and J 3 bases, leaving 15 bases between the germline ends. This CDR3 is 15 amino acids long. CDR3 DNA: TGTGCCAGCAGCCCTACCGGACGGGACAATCAGCCCCAGCATTTT. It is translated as CASSPTGRDNQPQHF.

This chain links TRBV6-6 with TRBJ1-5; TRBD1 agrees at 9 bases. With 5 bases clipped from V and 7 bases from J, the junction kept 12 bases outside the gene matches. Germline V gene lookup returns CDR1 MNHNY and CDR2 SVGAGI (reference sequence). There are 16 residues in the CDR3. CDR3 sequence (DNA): TGTGCCAGCAGTCACGGGACAGGGCTGCTTGAGCAGCCCCAGCATTTT. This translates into CASSHGTGLLEQPQHF.

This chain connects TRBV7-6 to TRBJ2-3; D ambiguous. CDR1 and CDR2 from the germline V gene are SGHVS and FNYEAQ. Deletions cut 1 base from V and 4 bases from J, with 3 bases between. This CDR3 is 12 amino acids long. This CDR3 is CASSLGPDTQYF. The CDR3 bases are TGTGCCAGCAGCTTAGGCCCAGATACGCAGTATTTT.

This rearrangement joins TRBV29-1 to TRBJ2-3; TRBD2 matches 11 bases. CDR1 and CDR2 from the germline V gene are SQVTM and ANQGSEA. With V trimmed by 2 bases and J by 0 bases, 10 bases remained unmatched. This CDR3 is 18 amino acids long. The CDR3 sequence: CSVELPRGLAASTDTQYF. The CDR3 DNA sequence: TGCAGCGTTGAATTGCCTAGGGGACTAGCGGCTAGCACAGATACGCAGTATTTT.

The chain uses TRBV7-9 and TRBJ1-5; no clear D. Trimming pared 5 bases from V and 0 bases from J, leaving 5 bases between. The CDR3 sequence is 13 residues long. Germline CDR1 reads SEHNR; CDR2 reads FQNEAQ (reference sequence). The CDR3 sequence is CASSTDSNQPQHF. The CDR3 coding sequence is TGTGCCAGCAGCACCGATAGCAATCAGCCCCAGCATTTT.

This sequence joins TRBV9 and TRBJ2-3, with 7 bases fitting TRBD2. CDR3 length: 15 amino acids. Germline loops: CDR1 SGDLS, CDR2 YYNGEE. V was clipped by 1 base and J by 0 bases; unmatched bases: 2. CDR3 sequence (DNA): TGTGCCAGCAGCGTAACTAGCGCGAGCACAGATACGCAGTATTTT. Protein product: CASSVTSASTDTQYF.

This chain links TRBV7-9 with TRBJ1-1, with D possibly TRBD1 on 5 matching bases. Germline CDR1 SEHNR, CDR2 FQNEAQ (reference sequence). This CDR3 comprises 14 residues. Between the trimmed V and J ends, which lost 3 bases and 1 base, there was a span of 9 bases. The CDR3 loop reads CASSFAGTNTEAFF. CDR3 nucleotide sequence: TGTGCCAGCAGCTTCGCGGGGACGAACACTGAAGCTTTCTTT.

CDR3 in amino acids: CASSFNTRGEKLFF. The CDR3 DNA follows: TGTGCCAGCAGCTTTAACACGCGGGGTGAAAAACTGTTTTTT. The chain recombines TRBV7-9 with TRBJ1-4; no firm D call. The CDR3 spans 14 residues. Deletions cut 3 bases from V and 7 bases from J, with 12 bases between. The germline gives CDR1 SEHNR, CDR2 FQNEAQ (reference sequence).

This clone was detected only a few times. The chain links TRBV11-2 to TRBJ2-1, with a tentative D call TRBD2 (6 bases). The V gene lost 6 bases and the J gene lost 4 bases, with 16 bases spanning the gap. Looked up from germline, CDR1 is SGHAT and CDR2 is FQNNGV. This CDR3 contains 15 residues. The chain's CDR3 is CASSSGLPAYNEQFF. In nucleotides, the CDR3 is TGTGCCAGCAGTTCGGGACTCCCAGCTTACAATGAGCAGTTCTTC.

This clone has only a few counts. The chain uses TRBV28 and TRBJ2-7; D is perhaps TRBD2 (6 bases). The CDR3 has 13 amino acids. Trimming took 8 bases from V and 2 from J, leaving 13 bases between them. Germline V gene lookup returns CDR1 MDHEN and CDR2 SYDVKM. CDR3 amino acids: CASGSSAPYEQYF. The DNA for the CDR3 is TGTGCCAGCGGATCTAGCGCACCCTACGAGCAGTACTTC.

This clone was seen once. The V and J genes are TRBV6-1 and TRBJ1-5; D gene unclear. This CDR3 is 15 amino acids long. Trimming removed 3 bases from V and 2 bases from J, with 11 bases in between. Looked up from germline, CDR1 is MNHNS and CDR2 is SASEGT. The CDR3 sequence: CASSEMVFGNQPQHF. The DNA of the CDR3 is TGTGCCAGCAGTGAGATGGTTTTTGGCAATCAGCCCCAGCATTTT.

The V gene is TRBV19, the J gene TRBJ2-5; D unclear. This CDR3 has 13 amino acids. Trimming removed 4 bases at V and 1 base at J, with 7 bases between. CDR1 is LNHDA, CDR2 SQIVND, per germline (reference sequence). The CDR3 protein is CASSTGSQETQYF. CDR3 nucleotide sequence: TGTGCCAGTAGTACCGGCAGCCAAGAGACCCAGTACTTC.

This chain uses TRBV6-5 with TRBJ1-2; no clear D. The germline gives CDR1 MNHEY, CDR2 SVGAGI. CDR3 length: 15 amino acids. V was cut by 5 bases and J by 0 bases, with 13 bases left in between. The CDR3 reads CASSPRRVSNYGYTF. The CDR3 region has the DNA TGTGCCAGCAGTCCCCGGAGGGTTTCTAACTATGGCTACACCTTC.

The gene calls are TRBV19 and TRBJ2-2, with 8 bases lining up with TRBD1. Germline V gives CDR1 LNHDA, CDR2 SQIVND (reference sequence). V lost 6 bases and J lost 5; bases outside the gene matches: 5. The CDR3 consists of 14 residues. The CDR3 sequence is CASRDRGLTGELFF. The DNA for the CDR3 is TGTGCCAGTAGAGACAGGGGATTGACCGGGGAGCTGTTTTTT. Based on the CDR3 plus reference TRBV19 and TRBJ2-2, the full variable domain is DGGITQSPKYLFRKEGQNVTLSCEQNLNHDAMYWYRQDPGQGLRLIYYSQIVNDFQKGDIAEGYSVSREKKESFPLTVTSAQKNPTAFYLCASRDRGLTGELFFGEGSRLTVL.

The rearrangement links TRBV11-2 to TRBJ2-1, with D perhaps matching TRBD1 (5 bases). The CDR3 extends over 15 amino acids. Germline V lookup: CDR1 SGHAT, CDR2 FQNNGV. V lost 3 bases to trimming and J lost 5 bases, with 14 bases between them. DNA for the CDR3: TGTGCCAGCAGCTTGGGCAGGGTATTACACAATGAGCAGTTCTTC. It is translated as CASSLGRVLHNEQFF.